Reported below is one T cell receptor beta chain. This clonotype was detected many times. Its antigen is still unknown. No base-level quality is on record; no much larger clone is a single base apart. These data originate in a study of T-cell reconstitution after alpha-beta-depleted transplantation in children (dated by TCRdb to the mid-2010s). Describing the broader study: The study quantitatively tracked T-cell immune reconstitution after TCRalphabeta/CD19-depleted allogeneic hematopoietic cell transplantation in children using TCR repertoire profiling.

The library was built by means of PCR. This sample was sequenced with an Illumina HiSeq 2500. To normalize quantification of the TCRbeta repertoire, the TCR libraries were built with molecular barcoding that relied on unique molecular identifiers. TCRdb reprocessing: public reads trimmed at Q25 with fastp, clones called with MiXCR, in-frame beta chains kept. Each CDR3 protein appears once, grouped with its most common genes and DNA. Here the sample has roughly 170,000 distinct CDR3 sequences; over 5.5% occur a single time. The ten largest clones take up 3% to 3.5% of the sample. The sequencing here drew on PBMCs from the stem cell graft donor, taken from the stem cell graft. The receptor comes from a human donor who donated a stem cell graft to a child with Wiskott-Aldrich syndrome.

The DNA reads as follows: TGTGCCACCACACACGGGACGAACACTGAAGCTTTCTTT. Its protein reads: CATTHGTNTEAFF. The chain couples TRBV15 to TRBJ1-1; TRBD1 could be the D gene, as 5 bases match. V gives up 7 bases and J gives up 1 base, and the segment between their germline ends measures 10 bases. The germline V gene (reference sequence) supplies CDR1 LNHNV and CDR2 YYDKDF. The CDR3 sequence holds 13 residues, the cysteine and phenylalanine included. The entry retains the CDR3 DNA only, 39 bases that are in frame from base 1.